This TCR beta chain was sequenced in a study of blood T cells in healthy people across ages. Across the whole study: Capturing about one barcoded beta molecule per two T cells was achieved by template switching.

This clonotype was counted a few times. No antigen is known for it. Study results and limitations: Estimates based on one million T cells were treated as lower bounds.

The second PCR ran roughly 6 to 12 cycles with a sample-barcoded 5' primer and J-beta primers. MiXCR was run by TCRdb on the 5' RACE reads, yielding one entry per CDR3 protein. The sample carries fewer than 800,000 distinct CDR3 sequences, approximately 25% recorded once. Trimming removed 6 bases from V and 0 bases from J; junction bases left unmatched: 8. Germline V gene data show CDR1 as SGHAT and CDR2 as FQNNGV. This CDR3 has 16 residues. Separately, the same data were catalogued under a study of T cells of mothers and their children. That publication notes: Donors comprised a few healthy Caucasian mothers plus their six children.

Sequenced: blood. The receptor comes from a boy younger than 18 in good health. The genes are TRBV11-2 and TRBJ2-3; 8 bases are a match to TRBD1. CDR3 in amino acids: CASSFAGTGSTDTQYF. CDR3 in DNA: TGTGCCAGCAGTTTCGCAGGGACAGGAAGCACAGATACGCAGTATTTT.